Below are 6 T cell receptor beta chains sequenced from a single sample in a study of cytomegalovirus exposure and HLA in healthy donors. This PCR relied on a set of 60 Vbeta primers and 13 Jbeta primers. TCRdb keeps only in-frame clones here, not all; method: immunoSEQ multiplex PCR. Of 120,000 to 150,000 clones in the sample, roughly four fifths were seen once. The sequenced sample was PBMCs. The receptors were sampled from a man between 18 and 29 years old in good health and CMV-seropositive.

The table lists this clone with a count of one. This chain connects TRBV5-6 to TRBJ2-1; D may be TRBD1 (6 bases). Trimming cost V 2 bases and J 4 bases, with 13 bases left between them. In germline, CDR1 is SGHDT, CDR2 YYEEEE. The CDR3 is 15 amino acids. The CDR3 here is CASSFGQFSYNEQFF. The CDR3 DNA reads TGTGCCAGCAGCTTTGGACAGTTCAGTTACAATGAGCAGTTCTTC.

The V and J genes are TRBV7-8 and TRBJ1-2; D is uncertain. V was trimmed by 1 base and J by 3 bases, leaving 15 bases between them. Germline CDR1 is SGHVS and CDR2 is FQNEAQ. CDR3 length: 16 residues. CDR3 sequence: CASSLERALLDYGYTF. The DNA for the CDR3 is TGTGCCAGCAGCTTAGAGAGGGCCTTGCTGGACTATGGCTACACCTTC. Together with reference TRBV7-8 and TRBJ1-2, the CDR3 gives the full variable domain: GAGVSQSPRYKVAKRGQDVALRCDPISGHVSLFWYQQALGQGPEFLTYFQNEAQLDKSGLPSDRFFAERPEGSVSTLKIQRTQQEDSAVYLCASSLERALLDYGYTFGSGTRLTVV.

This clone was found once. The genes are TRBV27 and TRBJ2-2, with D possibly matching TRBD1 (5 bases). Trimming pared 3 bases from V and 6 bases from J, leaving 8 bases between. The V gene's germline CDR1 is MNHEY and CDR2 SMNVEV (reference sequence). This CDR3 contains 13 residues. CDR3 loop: CASSFQGPGELFF. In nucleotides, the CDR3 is TGTGCCAGCAGTTTCCAGGGTCCCGGGGAGCTGTTTTTT.

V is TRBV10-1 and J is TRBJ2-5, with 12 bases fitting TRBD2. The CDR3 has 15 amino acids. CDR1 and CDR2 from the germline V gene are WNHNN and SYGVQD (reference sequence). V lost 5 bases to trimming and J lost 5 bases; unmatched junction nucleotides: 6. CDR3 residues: CASSSTSGSLETQYF. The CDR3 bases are TGCGCCAGCAGTTCGACTAGCGGGAGTTTGGAGACCCAGTACTTC.

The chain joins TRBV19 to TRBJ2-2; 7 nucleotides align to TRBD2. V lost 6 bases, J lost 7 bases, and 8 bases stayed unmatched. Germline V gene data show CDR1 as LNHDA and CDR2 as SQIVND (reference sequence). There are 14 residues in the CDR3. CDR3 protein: CASSLGGGGGELFF. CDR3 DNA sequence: TGTGCCAGTAGCCTTGGGGGGGGTGGCGGGGAGCTGTTTTTT.

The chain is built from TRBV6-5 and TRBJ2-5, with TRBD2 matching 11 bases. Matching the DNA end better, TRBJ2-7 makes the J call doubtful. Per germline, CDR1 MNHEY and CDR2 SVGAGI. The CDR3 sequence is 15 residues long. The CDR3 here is CASSPARTSGYEQYF. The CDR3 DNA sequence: TGTGCCAGCAGCCCCGCCCGGACTAGCGGGTACGAGCAGTACTTC.